This passage covers 15 T cell receptor beta chains from one sample sequenced in a study of read filtering for tumor transcriptome and immune sequencing. From about 400 ng of RNA, a library with molecular barcoded alpha/delta and beta/gamma adaptors was made. MiXCR, run by TCRdb on the reads, gives a single entry per CDR3 protein. The table records 62,000 or so distinct CDR3 sequences, over 11% of them present only once. Sample: a population of CD138-negative cells sorted from bone marrow. The receptors here all came from a donor at least 40 years old with multiple myeloma.

This chain connects TRBV6-2 or TRBV6-3 to TRBJ2-1; TRBD2 matches 13 bases. Germline CDR1 is MNHEY and CDR2 is SVGEGT. The CDR3 consists of 17 residues. V shed 6 bases and J 2 bases; nucleotides not matched to a gene: 7. CDR3 bases: TGTGCCAGCAGCCCCCAACTAGCGGGAGGGCCCTACAATGAGCAGTTCTTC. This encodes CASSPQLAGGPYNEQFF.

This clonotype came up many times. The V and J genes are TRBV27 and TRBJ2-1, with D possibly TRBD2 on 6 matching bases. The V end was cut by 7 bases, the J end by 4 bases, with 14 bases between. Germline V gene sequence: CDR1 MNHEY, CDR2 SMNVEV (reference sequence). The CDR3 totals 14 residues. The CDR3 region is CASNPGLAYNEQFF. DNA of the CDR3: TGTGCCAGCAACCCGGGACTGGCATACAATGAGCAGTTCTTC.

This clonotype was seen repeatedly, ten times or more. V and J are TRBV29-1 and TRBJ1-2; D is unclear. The CDR3 extends over 16 amino acids. CDR1 and CDR2 from the germline V gene are SQVTM and ANQGSEA. V lost 1 base, J lost 3 bases, and 18 bases lay in between. This chain's CDR3 is CSVEGMEGNRYYGYTF. Written as DNA, the CDR3 is TGCAGCGTTGAAGGAATGGAGGGCAACCGTTACTATGGCTACACCTTC.

This clonotype was seen many times. The rearrangement links TRBV6-2 or TRBV6-3 to TRBJ2-6; no clear D gene. Trimming shortened V by 1 base and J by 0 bases, and 4 bases separated the two germline ends. Germline values: CDR1 MNHEY, CDR2 SVGEGT. This CDR3 is built from 15 residues. This CDR3 is CASSYYASGANVLTF. The CDR3 coding sequence is TGTGCCAGCAGTTACTATGCCTCTGGGGCCAACGTCCTGACTTTC.

Ten or more counts support this clonotype. The CDR3 loop is CASSLAGQGLNQPQHF. CDR3 nucleotides: TGTGCCAGCAGCTTAGCTGGACAGGGCCTCAATCAGCCCCAGCATTTT. V and J are TRBV7-8 and TRBJ1-5; 8 bases are a match to TRBD1. The CDR3 runs to 16 residues. Germline V gene data show CDR1 as SGHVS and CDR2 as FQNEAQ. J lost 3 bases, V lost 0 bases, and 4 bases had no gene match.

Details on this clonotype: With a much larger clone just one base away, this may be a read error. The gene calls are TRBV12-3 or TRBV12-4 and TRBJ2-5; 10 positions agree with TRBD2. The CDR3 spans 15 residues. The V gene end was trimmed by 4 bases and the J gene end by 6 bases; junction bases not matched to a gene: 8. CDR3 coding DNA: TGTGCCAGCAGTTCTAGCGGGAGATATGGAAAGACCCAGTACTTC. Translated: CASSSSGRYGKTQYF.

This clonotype was seen many times. The rearrangement links TRBV10-3 to TRBJ2-2, with 13 bases aligning to TRBD2. This CDR3 spans 17 amino acids. The V gene end was trimmed by 9 bases and the J gene end by 0 bases; junction bases not matched to a gene: 7. The germline gives CDR1 ENHRY, CDR2 SYGVKD. The CDR3 region has the DNA TGTGCCATTAAACCGGGACTAGCGGGAACGAACACCGGGGAGCTGTTTTTT. Encoded protein: CAIKPGLAGTNTGELFF.

This clonotype was counted only a few times. V gene TRBV9 combines with J gene TRBJ2-1; D is uncertain. CDR3 length equals 14 residues. CDR1 and CDR2 (germline): SGDLS, YYNGEE. The ends were cut back, 1 base at V and 8 bases at J, with 13 bases in the middle. The DNA for the CDR3 is TGTGCCAGCAGCGTAACCCAACGGTACGATGAGCAGTTCTTC. It yields the protein CASSVTQRYDEQFF.

This clonotype was detected many times. The V and J genes are TRBV7-2 and TRBJ2-5; D gene uncertain. This CDR3 has 13 amino acids. Germline lookup yields CDR1 SGHTA and CDR2 FQGNSA. The V end lost 1 base, the J end lost 3 bases, and 6 bases lay between the germline ends. CDR3 sequence: CASSLGTEETQYF. For the CDR3, the DNA is TGTGCCAGCAGCTTAGGGACCGAAGAGACCCAGTACTTC.

This clonotype was counted ten times or more. This sequence joins TRBV27 and TRBJ2-1, with TRBD1 matching 9 bases. This CDR3 region has 15 residues. J gave up 6 bases and V 7 bases, and 10 bases lay outside the gene matches. CDR1 and CDR2 from the germline V gene are MNHEY and SMNVEV (reference sequence). CDR3 sequence: CASTTTGTGINEQFF. CDR3 in DNA: TGTGCCAGCACTACCACCGGGACAGGGATCAATGAGCAGTTCTTC.

To note about this clonotype: A much more abundant neighbour one base away suggests this may be a read error. The chain joins TRBV7-2 to TRBJ1-5; D is possibly TRBD1 (6 bases). The V and J ends lost 7 bases and 1 base respectively, with 14 bases between them. Germline CDR1 SGHTA, CDR2 FQGNSA. This CDR3 is built from 15 residues. CDR3 bases: TGTGCCAGCATCCTAGGGGGGTGGAGCAATCAGCCCCAGCATTTT. This translates into CASILGGWSNQPQHF.

This clonotype has a handful of counts. A much more abundant neighbour one base away suggests this may be a read error. Likely a read error: the CDR3 ends without its conserved phenylalanine or tryptophan. The J gene is TRBJ1-1, the V gene TRBV7-2; TRBD1 agrees at 8 bases. V lost 1 base and J lost 8; bases outside the gene matches: 3. The CDR3 sequence is 13 residues long. Germline CDR1 and CDR2: SGHTA and FQGNSA. The CDR3 nucleotides are TGTGCCAGCAGCTTAGTTTGGGACAGGGAAGCTTTCTCT. Translated, it gives CASSLVWDREAFS.

This clonotype was seen ten or more times. The chain has TRBV6-1 and TRBJ2-3, with D unresolved. V shed 5 bases and J shed 0 bases, with 15 bases lying between them. CDR1 is MNHNS and CDR2 is SASEGT in the germline V gene. The CDR3 has 16 residues. The DNA for the CDR3 is TGTGCCAGCAGTATAAGGGCGGCGACTAGCACAGATACGCAGTATTTT. Translating gives CASSIRAATSTDTQYF.

This clonotype has ten or more counts. The rearrangement uses TRBV19 and TRBJ2-2; 7 nucleotides line up with TRBD2. The length of the CDR3 is 14 residues. V lost 7 bases, J lost 7 bases, and 9 bases stayed unmatched. Germline values: CDR1 LNHDA, CDR2 SQIVND (reference sequence). The CDR3: CASTWGRAVGELFF. The CDR3 DNA is TGTGCCAGTACATGGGGGAGGGCCGTCGGGGAGCTGTTTTTT. Full variable domain (outside the CDR3, taken from reference TRBV19 and TRBJ2-2): DGGITQSPKYLFRKEGQNVTLSCEQNLNHDAMYWYRQDPGQGLRLIYYSQIVNDFQKGDIAEGYSVSREKKESFPLTVTSAQKNPTAFYLCASTWGRAVGELFFGEGSRLTVL.

At least ten counts were recorded for this clonotype. V gene TRBV20-1 combines with J gene TRBJ1-1; D gene uncertain. Trimming took off 1 base at V and 7 bases at J, with 10 bases between the two ends. The germline V gene has CDR1 DFQATT and CDR2 SNEGSKA (reference sequence). CDR3 length: 12 amino acids. Here the CDR3 DNA reads TGCAGTGCTAGAGTCAGAAATCTTGAAGCTTTCTTT. It yields the protein CSARVRNLEAFF.